The 13 T cell receptor beta chains given below trace back to one sample, sequenced in a study of OX40 agonist ivuxolimab in advanced cancers. The method was immunoSEQ multiplex PCR; TCRdb's version includes in-frame clones alone and lacks a portion of them. The sample consists of approximately 28,000 clones, around 82% of them appearing once. The material was CD4+ or CD8+ T cells sorted from blood, obtained in a trial of the OX40 agonist ivuxolimab. These receptor sequences come from an adult with an advanced solid tumor such as melanoma, head and neck, liver or kidney cancer.

The chain uses TRBV27 and TRBJ2-3; 14 bases line up with TRBD2. Trimming removed 5 bases from V and 4 bases from J; junction bases left unmatched: 8. The germline V gene has CDR1 MNHEY and CDR2 SMNVEV (reference sequence). The CDR3 spans 17 residues. The CDR3 nucleotides are TGTGCCAGCAGTCTCTACAGACTAGCGGGAGGGCCAGATACGCAGTATTTT. This codes for CASSLYRLAGGPDTQYF.

The chain employs TRBV5-6 and TRBJ2-3, with D perhaps matching TRBD2 (6 bases). The CDR3 is 14 amino acids. Germline lookup yields CDR1 SGHDT and CDR2 YYEEEE. V gave up 4 bases and J gave up 4 bases, with 13 bases separating them. CDR3 sequence (DNA): TGTGCCAGCAGCCCACGGGACTTGCCAGATACGCAGTATTTT. Its protein is CASSPRDLPDTQYF.

The chain is built from TRBV27 and TRBJ1-2, with D maybe TRBD1 (5 bases). This CDR3 comprises 16 residues. CDR1 and CDR2 (germline): MNHEY, SMNVEV (reference sequence). Trimming cost V 2 bases and J 4 bases, with 17 bases left between them. CDR3 in DNA: TGTGCCAGCAGTTTAGCCAAGGCTACAGGCTCCTATGGCTACACCTTC. Translation: CASSLAKATGSYGYTF.

The CDR3 DNA follows: TGCGCCAGCAGCCAAGCGCCGCCTCTATCCGGCGGGAATGAGCAGTTCTTC. This gives the protein CASSQAPPLSGGNEQFF. V usage is TRBV4-1 and J usage is TRBJ2-1, with a weak D call TRBD2 (5 bases). In germline, CDR1 is MGHRA, CDR2 YSYEKL. CDR3 size: 17 residues. V lost 1 base, J lost 7 bases, and 20 bases lay in between.

This sequence joins TRBV7-3 and TRBJ2-7; unclear D gene. Germline V CDR1 and CDR2: SGHTA, FQGTGA. Trimming shortened V by 5 bases and J by 1 base, and 6 bases separated the two germline ends. This CDR3 has 12 residues. The CDR3 nucleotides read TGTGCCAGCAGCACCGTATCCTACGAGCAGTACTTC. This codes for CASSTVSYEQYF.

This chain links TRBV7-2 with TRBJ2-1; TRBD1 might be the D (5 bases). This CDR3 is built from 14 residues. In germline, CDR1 is SGHTA, CDR2 FQGNSA. Deletions cut 4 bases from V and 5 bases from J, with 12 bases between. In DNA, the CDR3 is TGTGCCAGCAGCTCCGAAGGGGATAACAATGAGCAGTTCTTC. Its protein product is CASSSEGDNNEQFF.

In its sample, this clone was seen once. The V and J genes are TRBV27 and TRBJ2-7, with TRBD2 as a possible D gene (6 bases). The CDR3 runs 13 residues. Deletions cut 0 bases from V and 6 bases from J, with 9 bases between. The germline CDR1 and CDR2 sequences are MNHEY and SMNVEV (reference sequence). This CDR3 reads CASSLSLGGEQYF. The CDR3 DNA sequence: TGTGCCAGCAGTTTATCGTTGGGGGGCGAGCAGTACTTC.

This sequence joins TRBV5-8 and TRBJ1-4; D is perhaps TRBD1 (5 bases). Germline CDR1 SGHTS, CDR2 YDEGEE. The CDR3 extends over 15 amino acids. Deletions cut 4 bases from V and 2 bases from J, with 12 bases between. The CDR3 nucleotides are TGTGCCAGCAGCAGCGAAGGGGCCACTAATGAAAAACTGTTTTTT. It codes for CASSSEGATNEKLFF.

The chain joins TRBV6-5 to TRBJ2-2, with D maybe TRBD2 (6 bases). Trimming stripped 6 bases from V and 1 base from J, with 12 bases between. The CDR3 loop spans 15 amino acids. In germline, CDR1 is MNHEY, CDR2 SVGAGI. CDR3 DNA sequence: TGTGCCAGCAGAGGCTGGCGGGGGAACACCGGGGAGCTGTTTTTT. Its protein is CASRGWRGNTGELFF.

This sequence joins TRBV5-1 and TRBJ2-2; tentatively, D is TRBD1 or TRBD2 (5 bases each). The ends were cut back, 2 bases at V and 8 bases at J, with 10 bases in the middle. Per the germline V gene, CDR1 is SGHRS and CDR2 is YFSETQ. The CDR3 totals 13 residues. DNA of the CDR3: TGCGCCAGCAGCTTCTACGGGGCTGGGGAGCTGTTTTTT. Its protein is CASSFYGAGELFF.

This clone appeared a single time. This chain uses TRBV11-3 with TRBJ2-2; D is unclear. The CDR3 covers 14 residues. Germline V gene lookup returns CDR1 SGHNT and CDR2 YENEEA. Trimming cost V 1 base and J 1 base, with 4 bases left between them. The DNA of the CDR3 is TGTGCCAGCAGCTTAGGCCTGAACACCGGGGAGCTGTTTTTT. Translated: CASSLGLNTGELFF.

This chain joins TRBV5-4 and TRBJ2-7; D uncertain. The germline CDR1 and CDR2 sequences are SGHNT and YYREEE (reference sequence). The length of the CDR3 is 14 residues. The V and J ends lost 2 bases and 1 base respectively, with 10 bases between them. The CDR3 region is CASSFEFGSYEQYF. The CDR3 bases are TGTGCCAGCAGCTTTGAATTTGGGTCCTACGAGCAGTACTTC.

The chain employs TRBV11-2 and TRBJ2-5, with D perhaps matching TRBD1 (5 bases). Matching the DNA end better, TRBJ2-7 makes the J call doubtful. CDR3 size: 17 residues. The germline CDR1 and CDR2 sequences are SGHAT and FQNNGV. CDR3: CASSLVGARESSYEQYF. The DNA for the CDR3 is TGTGCCAGCAGCTTAGTTGGGGCCAGGGAAAGCTCCTACGAGCAGTACTTC.